This TCR beta chain was captured in a study of neoadjuvant anti-PD-1 for oral cavity cancer. Sample time point: after neoadjuvant nivolumab, at surgical resection. The patients had HPV-negative, locally advanced oral cavity squamous cell carcinoma. No culture or expansion preceded analysis of these blood cells. CDR1 is SGHTA, CDR2 FQGNSA, per germline. The ends were cut back, 6 bases at V and 6 bases at J, with 12 bases in the middle. This CDR3 is 12 amino acids long. Clones were read by immunoSEQ multiplex PCR, and TCRdb kept only the in-frame ones, dropping some. The table has 33,000 or so clones, more than 65% seen once.

The V call is TRBV7-2, the J call TRBJ2-7; D call uncertain. The source was PBMCs, collected after nivolumab (anti-PD-1) treatment. This clonotype was sampled from a person aged 40 to 85 with oral cavity squamous cell carcinoma. The CDR3 protein is CASRGSGSEQYF. In DNA form, the CDR3 reads TGTGCCAGCAGGGGCTCAGGCAGCGAGCAGTACTTC.